This paragraph covers one T cell receptor beta chain sequence. CDR1 and CDR2 (germline): ENHRY, SYGVKD. There are 16 residues in the CDR3. Trimming at V came to 7 bases and at J to 4 bases, leaving 10 bases not matched to a gene. This entry is derived from a study of blood T cells in healthy people across ages. Together with a sample-barcoded 5' primer, a J-beta primer mix was included in a second PCR lasting about 7 to 11 cycles. TCRdb fed the 5' RACE reads into MiXCR, producing one record per CDR3 protein. The data hold 550,000 to 750,000 distinct CDR3 sequences, with under 25% observed a single time.

This sequence originates from a man aged 65-85 years in good health. The source material was blood. The chain couples TRBV10-3 to TRBJ2-5, with 12 positions matching TRBD1. The CDR3 reads CAIKRGTGGESETQYF. CDR3 DNA sequence: TGTGCCATCAAGAGAGGGACAGGGGGCGAGTCAGAGACCCAGTACTTC.